The 26 T cell receptor beta chains given below trace back to one sample, sequenced in a study of blood T cells in healthy people across ages. A second PCR, run for about 6 to 11 cycles, used a sample-barcoded 5' primer plus a J-beta primer mix. MiXCR was run by TCRdb on the 5' RACE reads, yielding one entry per CDR3 protein. The repertoire holds more than 500,000 distinct CDR3 sequences, with approximately 27% as singletons. The material sequenced was blood. The source of these receptors is a woman aged 70-85 years in good health.

The chain combines TRBV6-2 or TRBV6-3 with TRBJ2-2; the D is unclear. V lost 3 bases, J lost 7 bases, and 6 bases lay in between. The CDR3 consists of 12 residues. Germline V lookup: CDR1 MNHEY, CDR2 SVGEGT. CDR3 sequence reads: CASSYLIGELFF. CDR3 DNA: TGTGCCAGCAGTTATTTGATCGGGGAGCTGTTTTTT.

This clonotype came up a few times. The rearrangement uses TRBV7-6 and TRBJ1-1, with TRBD1 identical over 7 bases. The CDR3 has 18 residues. Germline V gene lookup returns CDR1 SGHVS and CDR2 FNYEAQ. Germline trimming cut 4 bases from V and 6 bases from J; bases unmatched to any gene: 20. The DNA of the CDR3 is TGTGCCAGCAGCTCCCAACCCTCAGGGAGAGGCAGGGGGTCTGAAGCTTTCTTT. Residues: CASSSQPSGRGRGSEAFF.

This clonotype was detected only a few times. This chain connects TRBV5-1 to TRBJ1-5; a possible D gene is TRBD1 (6 bases). V was cut by 0 bases and J by 6 bases, with 16 bases left in between. The germline V gene has CDR1 SGHRS and CDR2 YFSETQ. The CDR3 totals 16 residues. The CDR3 region has the DNA TGCGCCAGCAGCTTGGAGGGCGGTCAGGGGAGTCAGCCCCAGCATTTT. Translation gives CASSLEGGQGSQPQHF.

This clonotype was observed a few times. CDR3 residues: CAISETQNIQYF. In nucleotides, the CDR3 is TGTGCCATCAGCGAAACTCAAAACATTCAGTACTTC. The rearrangement links TRBV10-3 to TRBJ2-4; no definite D call. The CDR3 covers 12 residues. The germline CDR1 and CDR2 sequences are ENHRY and SYGVKD. The V end lost 6 bases, the J end lost 5 bases, and 8 bases lay between the germline ends.

CDR3 protein: CASSAGGRNNEQFF. The CDR3 nucleotides read TGCGCCAGCAGCGCGGGTGGTAGAAACAATGAGCAGTTCTTC. V usage is TRBV5-1 and J usage is TRBJ2-1; tentative D call: TRBD2 (5 bases). Germline loops: CDR1 SGHRS, CDR2 YFSETQ. The V end lost 4 bases, the J end lost 5 bases, and 13 bases lay between the germline ends. The CDR3 length is 14 residues.

The CDR3 DNA sequence: TGCAGCGTTGTCGCCGGGGAGCCCTACGAGCAGTACTTC. Translating it yields CSVVAGEPYEQYF. V usage is TRBV29-1 and J usage is TRBJ2-7; possibly TRBD2 for D (5 bases). The CDR3 loop spans 13 amino acids. With 4 bases removed from V and 2 bases from J, the gap between germline ends came to 12 bases. Per the germline V gene, CDR1 is SQVTM and CDR2 is ANQGSEA.

This rearrangement joins TRBV5-1 to TRBJ2-5; 7 nucleotides agree with TRBD1. Gene TRBJ2-7 matches the end of the DNA better, so the J call may be wrong. CDR1 SGHRS and CDR2 YFSETQ come from the germline V gene. The CDR3 is 14 amino acids. CDR3 bases: TGCGCCAGCAGCTTGTCGGGACAGAGCTACGAGCAGTACTTC. This translates into CASSLSGQSYEQYF.

J is TRBJ1-4 and V is TRBV3-1; tentatively, D is TRBD1 (5 bases). The CDR3 is 15 amino acids. V lost 1 base and J 1 base, leaving 7 bases between the germline ends. The germline CDR1 and CDR2 sequences are LGHDT and YNNKEL (reference sequence). The CDR3 region is CASSQVQGTNEKLFF. CDR3 in DNA: TGTGCCAGCAGCCAAGTTCAGGGAACTAATGAAAAACTGTTTTTT. Based on the CDR3 plus reference TRBV3-1 and TRBJ1-4, the full variable domain is DTAVSQTPKYLVTQMGNDKSIKCEQNLGHDTMYWYKQDSKKFLKIMFSYNNKELIINETVPNRFSPKSPDKAHLNLHINSLELGDSAVYFCASSQVQGTNEKLFFGSGTQLSVL.

In this sample, this clonotype turned up a few times. A much larger clone is a single base away; this may be a read error. The chain employs TRBV21-1 and TRBJ2-3; the table assigns TRBD2, which was not confirmed against the DNA. TRBV21-1 is an annotated pseudogene. The CDR3 is 15 residues long. The CDR3 sequence: CASTTSEDSTDTQYF. The CDR3 DNA sequence: TGTGCCAGCACCACTAGCGAGGACAGCACAGATACGCAGTATTTT.

V and J are TRBV20-1 and TRBJ2-4; possibly TRBD2 for D (6 bases). This CDR3 has 14 residues. V lost 0 bases and J lost 8, with 14 bases in between. Germline V gene sequence: CDR1 DFQATT, CDR2 SNEGSKA (reference sequence). The CDR3 coding sequence is TGCAGTGCTAGAGATCGGCGGGGTTTCGACATTCAGTACTTC. Translating it yields CSARDRRGFDIQYF.

The V and J genes are TRBV4-2 and TRBJ2-3, with TRBD2 identical over 7 bases. CDR3 length: 16 residues. Per the germline V gene, CDR1 is LGHNA and CDR2 is YNFKEQ. Trimming took 0 bases from V and 0 from J; bases not matched to a gene: 3. CDR3 residues: CASSQEPAGSTDTQYF. CDR3 sequence (DNA): TGTGCCAGCAGCCAAGAACCAGCGGGGAGCACAGATACGCAGTATTTT.

The V gene is TRBV7-9, the J gene TRBJ2-1; D may be TRBD1 (6 bases). The CDR3 contains 12 residues. Germline CDR1 SEHNR, CDR2 FQNEAQ (reference sequence). With 0 bases removed from V and 12 bases from J, the gap between germline ends came to 9 bases. CDR3 in DNA: TGTGCCAGCAGCTTAGCCCCAGGGGTGCAGTTCTTC. Its protein is CASSLAPGVQFF.

The J gene is TRBJ2-1, the V gene TRBV5-6; TRBD2 matches 9 bases. The CDR3 has 16 residues. With 4 bases clipped from V and 4 bases from J, the junction kept 9 bases outside the gene matches. Germline V gives CDR1 SGHDT, CDR2 YYEEEE. This CDR3 is CASSPPRLADYNEQFF. CDR3 DNA sequence: TGTGCCAGCAGCCCACCAAGACTAGCGGATTACAATGAGCAGTTCTTC.

This clonotype appeared a few times. The V gene is TRBV12-3 or TRBV12-4, the J gene TRBJ2-5; D unclear. The CDR3 runs 14 residues. The V end lost 3 bases, the J end lost 5 bases, and 13 bases lay between the germline ends. CDR3 amino acids: CASSFAPDEETQYF. In nucleotides, the CDR3 is TGTGCCAGCAGTTTCGCACCAGACGAGGAGACCCAGTACTTC.

This clonotype was detected a few times. This chain connects TRBV25-1 to TRBJ2-3; D gene unclear. This CDR3 contains 14 residues. Trimming left V 2 bases short and J 0 bases short, with 6 bases between. The V gene's germline CDR1 is MGHDK and CDR2 SYGVNS. The CDR3 nucleotides are TGTGCCAGCAGTGAAACATTTAGCACAGATACGCAGTATTTT. This gives the protein CASSETFSTDTQYF.

This chain uses TRBV2 with TRBJ2-5; 11 nucleotides agree with TRBD2. The J segment lost 6 bases and the V segment lost 6 bases, leaving 9 bases of the junction unmatched. CDR1 and CDR2 (germline): SNHLY, FYNNEI. CDR3 length: 15 amino acids. CDR3 protein: CASRLAGGPQKTQYF. The CDR3 region has the DNA TGTGCCAGCAGATTAGCGGGGGGGCCTCAGAAGACCCAGTACTTC.

The V call is TRBV25-1, the J call TRBJ2-3; D remains unclear. Germline CDR1 reads MGHDK; CDR2 reads SYGVNS. V lost 3 bases and J lost 6, with 13 bases in between. The CDR3 extends over 14 amino acids. Written as DNA, the CDR3 is TGTGCCAGCAGTGACCCACGACTCCCCGATACGCAGTATTTT. This encodes CASSDPRLPDTQYF.

To note about this clonotype: One end of the junction does not line up with germline, which may come from a read error. The chain joins TRBV7-2 to TRBJ2-1; D perhaps matches TRBD2 (5 bases). The better agreement between TRBJ2-5 and the DNA end casts doubt on the J call. CDR3 length equals 14 residues. Per the germline V gene, CDR1 is SGHTA and CDR2 is FQGNSA. In DNA, the CDR3 is TGTGCCGGCAGCTCGCGCTCTAGCCGGGAGACCCAGTACTTC. Amino acids: CAGSSRSSRETQYF.

V gene TRBV7-2 combines with J gene TRBJ2-1; a possible D gene is TRBD1 (5 bases). From germline, CDR1 is SGHTA and CDR2 FQGNSA. This CDR3 region has 18 residues. The V and J ends lost 5 bases and 6 bases respectively, with 26 bases between them. Here the CDR3 reads CASSLRYYGASGANEQFF. Here the CDR3 DNA reads TGTGCCAGCAGCCTCAGGTACTATGGAGCTAGTGGGGCCAATGAGCAGTTCTTC.

The chain recombines TRBV7-9 with TRBJ2-1; 8 bases are shared with TRBD1. Trimming cost V 5 bases and J 7 bases; bases outside gene matches: 10. Germline V gene lookup returns CDR1 SEHNR and CDR2 FQNEAQ (reference sequence). The CDR3 extends over 15 amino acids. Written as DNA, the CDR3 is TGTGCCAGCAGCCCTAAAGGGACAGGTGGGAATGAGCAGTTCTTC. The encoded protein is CASSPKGTGGNEQFF.

The chain recombines TRBV20-1 with TRBJ2-7; weak D call: TRBD1 (5 bases). CDR1 and CDR2 from the germline V gene are DFQATT and SNEGSKA (reference sequence). The V gene lost 6 bases and the J gene lost 6 bases, with 18 bases spanning the gap. The CDR3 loop spans 13 amino acids. CDR3 loop: CSATLTVDGEQYF. In DNA, the CDR3 is TGCAGTGCCACCCTGACAGTGGATGGCGAGCAGTACTTC.

A few counts support this clonotype. V is TRBV3-1 and J is TRBJ2-5, with 8 bases aligning to TRBD2. In germline, CDR1 is LGHDT, CDR2 YNNKEL (reference sequence). Trimming took 3 bases from V and 3 from J; bases not matched to a gene: 6. The CDR3 totals 15 residues. CDR3 DNA sequence: TGTGCCAGCAGCCATCGGGCGGGGGGTAAAGAGACCCAGTACTTC. Translating gives CASSHRAGGKETQYF.

There are many counts of this clonotype. This chain uses TRBV4-2 with TRBJ2-7; 12 bases agree with TRBD2. V lost 0 bases to trimming and J lost 4 bases; unmatched junction nucleotides: 7. Germline CDR1 is LGHNA and CDR2 is YNFKEQ. CDR3 length equals 17 residues. CDR3 coding DNA: TGTGCCAGCAGCCAAGATCTAGCGGGGGGGCTTAATTACGAGCAGTACTTC. It encodes CASSQDLAGGLNYEQYF.

The chain carries TRBV6-5 and TRBJ2-7; no clear D gene. V lost 6 bases and J 8 bases, leaving 11 bases between the germline ends. CDR1 MNHEY and CDR2 SVGAGI come from the germline V gene. The CDR3 length is 11 residues. Here the CDR3 reads CASRTDGKQYF. CDR3 DNA: TGTGCCAGCAGAACGGACGGAAAGCAGTACTTC.

The gene calls are TRBV14 and TRBJ2-1; 10 bases are a match to TRBD2. CDR3 length: 15 residues. Trimming took 0 bases from V and 5 from J; bases not matched to a gene: 1. Germline V CDR1 and CDR2: SGHDN, FVKESK. CDR3 loop: CASSQDGTSDNEQFF. The CDR3, as DNA: TGTGCCAGCAGCCAAGACGGGACTAGCGACAATGAGCAGTTCTTC.

This clonotype was picked up a small number of times. This rearrangement joins TRBV3-1 to TRBJ2-5, with a weak D call TRBD2 (5 bases). Between the trimmed V and J ends, which lost 1 base and 5 bases, there was a span of 17 bases. The V gene's germline CDR1 is LGHDT and CDR2 YNNKEL (reference sequence). The CDR3 totals 16 residues. This CDR3 reads CASSQVGHIGEETQYF. In DNA, the CDR3 is TGTGCCAGCAGCCAAGTAGGGCACATCGGGGAGGAGACCCAGTACTTC.